What follows are 30 T cell receptor beta chains derived from one specimen sequenced in a study of OX40 agonist ivuxolimab in advanced cancers. Clones were read by immunoSEQ multiplex PCR, and TCRdb kept only the in-frame ones, dropping some. This table has around 97,000 clones, around 80% appearing once. Sequences were derived from CD4+ or CD8+ T cells sorted from blood, sampled in a trial of the OX40 agonist ivuxolimab. These receptors all stem from an adult with an advanced solid tumor such as melanoma, head and neck, liver or kidney cancer.

In the case of this clone: Other nucleotide sequences from this sample produce the same CDR3. The rearrangement uses TRBV5-1 and TRBJ1-2, with 8 bases that match TRBD1. The CDR3 runs 14 residues. V lost 3 bases to trimming and J lost 2 bases; unmatched junction nucleotides: 3. CDR1 is SGHRS, CDR2 YFSETQ, per germline. This chain's CDR3 is CASSSAGGNYGYTF. The DNA for the CDR3 is TGCGCCAGCAGCTCGGCAGGGGGCAACTATGGCTACACCTTC.

Only one count was recorded for this clone. This sequence joins TRBV7-2 and TRBJ1-3, with a weak D call TRBD1 (5 bases). Between the trimmed V and J ends, which lost 5 bases and 4 bases, there was a span of 9 bases. The CDR3 runs 13 residues. Germline V lookup: CDR1 SGHTA, CDR2 FQGNSA. The CDR3 reads CASSPGMGNTIYF. CDR3 DNA sequence: TGTGCCAGCAGCCCAGGGATGGGAAACACCATATATTTT. Full variable domain (remainder filled in from reference TRBV7-2 and TRBJ1-3): GAGVSQSPSNKVTEKGKDVELRCDPISGHTALYWYRQSLGQGLEFLIYFQGNSAPDKSGLPSDRFSAERTGGSVSTLTIQRTQQEDSAVYLCASSPGMGNTIYFGEGSWLTVV.

The rearrangement links TRBV19 to TRBJ1-2, with D possibly being TRBD1 (5 bases). Germline V gene lookup returns CDR1 LNHDA and CDR2 SQIVND (reference sequence). V lost 3 bases, J lost 2 bases, and 19 bases lay in between. The length of the CDR3 is 17 residues. As DNA, the CDR3 is TGTGCCAGTAGTATCCTGAGGGTAGGGGTTGCGAACTATGGCTACACCTTC. Translation: CASSILRVGVANYGYTF. The whole variable domain, filled in from reference TRBV19 and TRBJ1-2, reads DGGITQSPKYLFRKEGQNVTLSCEQNLNHDAMYWYRQDPGQGLRLIYYSQIVNDFQKGDIAEGYSVSREKKESFPLTVTSAQKNPTAFYLCASSILRVGVANYGYTFGSGTRLTVV.

This clone showed up just a few times. This chain links TRBV7-9 with TRBJ2-7; the D gene is possibly TRBD2 (5 bases). Germline lookup yields CDR1 SEHNR and CDR2 FQNEAQ (reference sequence). The CDR3 totals 15 residues. V dropped 1 base and J dropped 2 bases, with 12 bases sitting between them. CDR3 nucleotides: TGTGCCAGCAGCTTAGAATCGGACTGGGCCTACGAGCAGTACTTC. It codes for CASSLESDWAYEQYF.

The rearrangement links TRBV10-3 to TRBJ2-1, with D possibly matching TRBD1 (6 bases). The CDR3 length is 14 residues. Trimming took off 5 bases at V and 5 bases at J, with 13 bases between the two ends. Germline V gene data show CDR1 as ENHRY and CDR2 as SYGVKD. The CDR3 nucleotides read TGTGCCATCAGTCGGCAGGGGACAAACAATGAGCAGTTCTTC. Its protein product is CAISRQGTNNEQFF.

The chain uses TRBV19 and TRBJ2-3; 8 nucleotides match TRBD1. From germline, CDR1 is LNHDA and CDR2 SQIVND (reference sequence). The V segment lost 1 base and the J segment 3 bases; nucleotides outside the gene matches: 3. The CDR3 runs to 15 residues. The CDR3 reads CASSIVGQGTDTQYF. The CDR3 DNA reads TGTGCCAGTAGTATAGTAGGACAGGGTACAGATACGCAGTATTTT.

V is TRBV4-1 and J is TRBJ1-2; D not resolved. Trimming cost V 0 bases and J 4 bases, with 9 bases left between them. Germline V CDR1 and CDR2: MGHRA, YSYEKL. CDR3 size: 14 residues. The CDR3: CASSQDLRIYGYTF. CDR3 DNA sequence: TGCGCCAGCAGCCAAGATCTACGCATCTATGGCTACACCTTC.

DNA of the CDR3: TGTGCCAGCAGCTTACTTTTGCCAGACCTTCTGGGCACAGATACGCAGTATTTT. It encodes CASSLLLPDLLGTDTQYF. The chain is built from TRBV7-9 and TRBJ2-3; D gene unclear. The germline gives CDR1 SEHNR, CDR2 FQNEAQ (reference sequence). The CDR3 is 18 residues long. V was pared by 2 bases and J by 1 base, with 19 bases between.

This chain uses TRBV6-5 with TRBJ1-5, with D unclear. Between the trimmed V and J ends, which lost 5 bases and 1 base, there was a span of 9 bases. The CDR3 has 14 residues. Germline loops: CDR1 MNHEY, CDR2 SVGAGI. The CDR3 reads CASSSIMSNQPQHF. DNA for the CDR3: TGTGCCAGCAGTAGTATAATGAGCAATCAGCCCCAGCATTTT.

The V and J genes are TRBV7-9 and TRBJ2-5; maybe TRBD1 (5 bases). The CDR3 contains 12 residues. CDR1 is SEHNR, CDR2 FQNEAQ, per germline (reference sequence). Trimming pared 5 bases from V and 9 bases from J, leaving 13 bases between. The CDR3: CASSRPQGPQYF. CDR3 in DNA: TGTGCCAGCAGCCGCCCCCAGGGTCCCCAGTACTTC.

This clone was detected ten times or more. The same CDR3 can be traced to other DNA sequences in this sample. V usage is TRBV5-1 and J usage is TRBJ1-1; D gene uncertain. The CDR3 contains 13 residues. The ends were cut back, 2 bases at V and 1 base at J, with 6 bases in the middle. CDR1 is SGHRS, CDR2 YFSETQ, per germline. The CDR3 DNA sequence: TGCGCCAGCAGCTTAACAGAGAACACTGAAGCTTTCTTT. It codes for CASSLTENTEAFF.

The chain recombines TRBV6-5 with TRBJ2-3; 8 bases line up with TRBD2. The CDR3 is made up of 15 amino acids. Germline V CDR1 and CDR2: MNHEY, SVGAGI. With 5 bases clipped from V and 1 base from J, the junction kept 5 bases outside the gene matches. CDR3: CASSLRRGGTDTQYF. CDR3 sequence (DNA): TGTGCCAGCAGTCTGCGGCGGGGGGGCACAGATACGCAGTATTTT.

The chain joins TRBV11-2 to TRBJ1-1, with 7 nucleotides matching TRBD1. CDR1 and CDR2 from the germline V gene are SGHAT and FQNNGV. This CDR3 has 15 residues. The trim removed 0 bases at V and 5 bases at J, leaving 6 bases unmatched. CDR3 bases: TGTGCCAGCAGCTTAGATGGTAGGGGGCGGACTGAAGCTTTCTTT. Protein sequence: CASSLDGRGRTEAFF.

This clone rates as medium-sized (0.01 to 0.1%). This sequence joins TRBV19 and TRBJ1-2; D is perhaps TRBD1 (6 bases). The CDR3 loop spans 13 amino acids. V lost 3 bases to trimming and J lost 8 bases, with 13 bases between them. Germline V CDR1 and CDR2: LNHDA, SQIVND (reference sequence). The CDR3 region has the DNA TGTGCCAGTAGTATGGGGGCCGGTTTGGGCTACACCTTC. This translates into CASSMGAGLGYTF.

The V gene is TRBV6-5, the J gene TRBJ1-2; 9 positions match TRBD1. The CDR3 sequence is 16 residues long. Trimming cost V 1 base and J 8 bases; bases outside gene matches: 11. Germline V lookup: CDR1 MNHEY, CDR2 SVGAGI. CDR3 sequence (DNA): TGTGCCAGCAGTTACTATCAGGACAGGGGAGAGAAAGGCTACACCTTC. Translation: CASSYYQDRGEKGYTF.

This clone showed up just once. The chain links TRBV6-6 to TRBJ2-1, with a weak D call TRBD1 (6 bases). Germline V gene sequence: CDR1 MNHNY, CDR2 SVGAGI (reference sequence). Trimming took 2 bases from V and 7 from J, leaving 9 bases between them. The CDR3 loop spans 13 amino acids. The CDR3 DNA reads as TGTGCCAGCAGTTACGGGGGCAGGAATGAGCAGTTCTTC. Protein: CASSYGGRNEQFF.

The V and J genes are TRBV6-4 and TRBJ2-7; 8 positions agree with TRBD2. The CDR3 sequence is 15 residues long. CDR1 MRHNA and CDR2 SNTAGT come from the germline V gene. Trimming cost V 6 bases and J 3 bases; bases outside gene matches: 10. In DNA, the CDR3 is TGTGCCAGCAGCTCCAAAAGCGGGGGTTTCTACGAGCAGTACTTC. It is translated as CASSSKSGGFYEQYF.

This chain connects TRBV10-3 to TRBJ1-1; D is unresolved. From germline, CDR1 is ENHRY and CDR2 SYGVKD. The CDR3 consists of 12 residues. The V gene lost 6 bases and the J gene lost 4 bases, with 9 bases spanning the gap. In DNA form, the CDR3 reads TGTGCCATCAGAGGCCTGGCCACTGAAGCTTTCTTT. It encodes CAIRGLATEAFF.

V usage is TRBV7-8 and J usage is TRBJ1-1; D may be TRBD1 (5 bases). This CDR3 contains 17 residues. V was cut by 1 base and J by 1 base, with 16 bases left in between. The germline gives CDR1 SGHVS, CDR2 FQNEAQ. CDR3 amino acids: CASSLVPRGTPNTEAFF. DNA of the CDR3: TGTGCCAGCAGCTTAGTCCCCCGGGGCACCCCGAACACTGAAGCTTTCTTT.

The chain employs TRBV9 and TRBJ2-3; 8 nucleotides match TRBD2. The CDR3 totals 15 residues. V lost 4 bases to trimming and J lost 1 base; unmatched junction nucleotides: 5. In germline, CDR1 is SGDLS, CDR2 YYNGEE. This CDR3 is CASSPGGGGTDTQYF. Written as DNA, the CDR3 is TGTGCCAGCAGCCCCGGGGGGGGAGGCACAGATACGCAGTATTTT.

This clone occurred a few times. The CDR3 here is CASSTYSGQEIYGYTF. The CDR3, as DNA: TGCGCCAGCAGCACCTACTCGGGACAGGAGATCTATGGCTACACCTTC. The genes are TRBV5-1 and TRBJ1-2; 8 bases are shared with TRBD1. Germline V gene sequence: CDR1 SGHRS, CDR2 YFSETQ. This CDR3 is 16 amino acids long. Losses at the gene ends were 4 bases for V and 4 bases for J; bases not matched to a gene: 12.

The table lists this clone with a count of one. The chain uses TRBV7-9 and TRBJ1-4; D unresolved. The length of the CDR3 is 10 residues. Looked up from germline, CDR1 is SEHNR and CDR2 is FQNEAQ (reference sequence). Trimming stripped 6 bases from V and 8 bases from J, with 4 bases between. CDR3 loop: CASSGEKLFF. The CDR3 DNA reads TGTGCCAGCAGTGGAGAAAAACTGTTTTTT. Variable domain in full (rest from reference TRBV7-9 and TRBJ1-4): DTGVSQNPRHKITKRGQNVTFRCDPISEHNRLYWYRQTLGQGPEFLTYFQNEAQLEKSRLLSDRFSAERPKGSFSTLEIQRTEQGDSAMYLCASSGEKLFFGSGTQLSVL.

The chain employs TRBV21-1 and TRBJ2-5; the table's D call, TRBD2, has no DNA check behind it. The tail of the sequence fits TRBJ2-7 better, so the J call may be wrong. TRBV21-1 is a pseudogene. The length of the CDR3 is 15 residues. The CDR3 protein is CASSNLSGKSYEQYF. The CDR3 nucleotides are TGTGCCAGCAGCAATCTATCGGGGAAAAGCTACGAGCAGTACTTC.

The chain is built from TRBV27 and TRBJ2-3; D unclear. CDR1 is MNHEY, CDR2 SMNVEV, per germline (reference sequence). This CDR3 has 12 residues. V lost 6 bases to trimming and J lost 1 base, with 5 bases between them. CDR3 region: CASRYGTDTQYF. The CDR3 DNA reads as TGTGCCAGCAGATATGGCACAGATACGCAGTATTTT.

The chain carries TRBV11-3 and TRBJ2-3; TRBD1 agrees at 7 bases. Trimming took 5 bases from V and 0 from J; bases not matched to a gene: 11. The length of the CDR3 is 17 residues. Looked up from germline, CDR1 is SGHNT and CDR2 is YENEEA. The CDR3 DNA reads as TGTGCCAGCAGCCCTCACGACAGGGACCCTAGCACAGATACGCAGTATTTT. Its translation is CASSPHDRDPSTDTQYF.

The chain has TRBV10-3 and TRBJ2-1; no clear D gene. The CDR3 sequence is 17 residues long. Germline CDR1 and CDR2: ENHRY and SYGVKD. Between the trimmed V and J ends, which lost 2 bases and 0 bases, there was a span of 14 bases. In nucleotides, the CDR3 is TGTGCCATCAGTGAGCCGACGACTGCGAGCTCCTACAATGAGCAGTTCTTC. Translating gives CAISEPTTASSYNEQFF.

The chain joins TRBV19 to TRBJ2-7; 8 nucleotides agree with TRBD2. This CDR3 is built from 13 residues. V shed 10 bases and J 6 bases; nucleotides not matched to a gene: 11. Germline loops: CDR1 LNHDA, CDR2 SQIVND (reference sequence). The CDR3 protein is CATRAGVLGEQYF. CDR3 in DNA: TGTGCCACCCGAGCGGGAGTACTTGGCGAGCAGTACTTC.

The chain has TRBV4-1 and TRBJ2-1, with TRBD2 matching 15 bases. The CDR3 totals 19 residues. Germline assignment: CDR1 MGHRA and CDR2 YSYEKL. Trimming at V came to 3 bases and at J to 2 bases, leaving 8 bases not matched to a gene. The CDR3 loop is CASSQGPGLAGGAYNEQFF. The CDR3 DNA reads as TGCGCCAGCAGCCAGGGTCCCGGACTAGCGGGAGGGGCCTACAATGAGCAGTTCTTC.

The rearrangement links TRBV5-4 to TRBJ1-2, with TRBD1 matching over 7 bases. CDR1 SGHNT and CDR2 YYREEE come from the germline V gene (reference sequence). V was pared by 4 bases and J by 4 bases, with 7 bases of the junction left unmatched. The CDR3 is 14 amino acids. CDR3 nucleotide sequence: TGTGCCAGCAGCATCCAGGGGGGGGTCTATGGCTACACCTTC. This sequence encodes CASSIQGGVYGYTF.

This clone appeared a few times. The gene calls are TRBV6-6 and TRBJ1-2; maybe TRBD1 (5 bases). The germline CDR1 and CDR2 sequences are MNHNY and SVGAGI (reference sequence). Trimming stripped 10 bases from V and 9 bases from J, with 18 bases between. This CDR3 region has 12 residues. The CDR3 DNA is TGTGCCATTGTAGAATGGGGGAGAAGCTACACCTTC. The encoded protein is CAIVEWGRSYTF.